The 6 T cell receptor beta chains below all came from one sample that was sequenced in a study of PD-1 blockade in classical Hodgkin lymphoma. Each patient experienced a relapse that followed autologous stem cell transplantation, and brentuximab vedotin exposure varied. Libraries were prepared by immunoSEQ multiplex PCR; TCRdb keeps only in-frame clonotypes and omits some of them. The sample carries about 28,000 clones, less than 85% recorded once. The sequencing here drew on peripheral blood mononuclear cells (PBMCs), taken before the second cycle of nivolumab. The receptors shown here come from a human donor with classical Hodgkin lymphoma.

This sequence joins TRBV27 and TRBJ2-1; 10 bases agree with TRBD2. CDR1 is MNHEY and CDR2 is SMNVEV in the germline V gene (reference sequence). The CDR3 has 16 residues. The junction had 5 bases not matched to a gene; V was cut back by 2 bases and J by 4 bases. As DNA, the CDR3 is TGTGCCAGCAGTTTAAGACTAGCGGGCGTATACAATGAGCAGTTCTTC. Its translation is CASSLRLAGVYNEQFF.

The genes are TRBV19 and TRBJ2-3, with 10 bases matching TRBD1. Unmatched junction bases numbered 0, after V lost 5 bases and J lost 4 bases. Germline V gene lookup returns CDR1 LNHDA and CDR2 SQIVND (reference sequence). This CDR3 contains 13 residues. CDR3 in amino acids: CASSDRGPDTQYF. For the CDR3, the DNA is TGTGCCAGTAGTGACAGGGGGCCAGATACGCAGTATTTT. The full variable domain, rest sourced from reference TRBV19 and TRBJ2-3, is DGGITQSPKYLFRKEGQNVTLSCEQNLNHDAMYWYRQDPGQGLRLIYYSQIVNDFQKGDIAEGYSVSREKKESFPLTVTSAQKNPTAFYLCASSDRGPDTQYFGPGTRLTVL.

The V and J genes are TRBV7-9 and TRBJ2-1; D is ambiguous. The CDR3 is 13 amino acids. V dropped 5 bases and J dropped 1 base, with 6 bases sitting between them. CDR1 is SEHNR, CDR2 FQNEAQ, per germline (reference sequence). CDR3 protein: CASSSASYNEQFF. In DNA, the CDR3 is TGTGCCAGCAGCAGTGCGTCCTACAATGAGCAGTTCTTC.

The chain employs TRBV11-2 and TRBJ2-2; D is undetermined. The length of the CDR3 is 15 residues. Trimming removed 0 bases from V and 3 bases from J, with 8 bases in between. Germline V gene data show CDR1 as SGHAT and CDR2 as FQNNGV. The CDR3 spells CASSLDNIDTGELFF. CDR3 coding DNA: TGTGCCAGCAGCTTAGACAACATCGACACCGGGGAGCTGTTTTTT.

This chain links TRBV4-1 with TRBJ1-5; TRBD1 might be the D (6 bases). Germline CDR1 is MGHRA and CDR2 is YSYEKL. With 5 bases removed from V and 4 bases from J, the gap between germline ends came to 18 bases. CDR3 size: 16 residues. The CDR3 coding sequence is TGCGCCAGCAGCAAACAGGGACTAGGCGGGAATCAGCCCCAGCATTTT. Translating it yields CASSKQGLGGNQPQHF.

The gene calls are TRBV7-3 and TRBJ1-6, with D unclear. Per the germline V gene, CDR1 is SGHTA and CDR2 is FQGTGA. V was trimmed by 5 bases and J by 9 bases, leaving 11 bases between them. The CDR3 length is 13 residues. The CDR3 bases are TGTGCCAGCAGCATAAGTGGAGGTTCACCCCTCCACTTT. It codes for CASSISGGSPLHF.